A selection of T cell receptor beta chains follows, all from one sample in a study of a mutant IDH1 vaccine in newly diagnosed glioma. These receptors' targets are unknown. Generated by immunoSEQ multiplex PCR, the TCRdb table keeps only in-frame clones and is missing some. Of 70,000 or so clones in the sample, around nine tenths are singletons; the top ten hold about 2%. This specimen consisted of PBMCs, obtained from a glioma patient whose treatment included an IDH1 peptide vaccine. The receptors stem from a man aged 25-40 years with glioma. The CDR3 runs from the conserved cysteine through the conserved F or W. D genes are given only for firm matches. A clone size is listed for some rows: how often the clone was seen (once, few, many), or a class if it is expanded.

J,length,size,D,V,CDR3,DNA
TRBJ2-2,12,-,-,TRBV7-6,CASSLGTGELFF,TGTGCCAGCAGCCTAGGGACCGGGGAGCTGTTTTTT
TRBJ2-1,16,-,TRBD1,TRBV18,CASSPITTGTGAEQFF,TGTGCCAGCTCACCGATAACCACCGGGACAGGGGCTGAGCAGTTCTTC
TRBJ2-7,12,-,-,TRBV6-1,CASLTEGLGQYF,TGTGCCAGCTTAACGGAAGGACTTGGGCAGTACTTC
TRBJ1-1,13,-,-,TRBV6-6,CASSYKENTEAFF,TGTGCCAGCAGTTACAAGGAGAACACTGAAGCTTTCTTT
TRBJ1-2,14,-,-,TRBV10-1,CASSRFSREYGYTF,TGCGCCAGCAGTAGATTCTCGAGAGAATATGGCTACACCTTC
TRBJ1-2,14,few,-,TRBV2,CASSPRGSSSGYTF,TGTGCCAGCAGTCCCCGGGGTAGTTCCTCAGGCTACACCTTC
TRBJ1-5,18,-,TRBD1,TRBV10-3,CATHDPGQGFGWVQPQHF,TGTGCCACCCACGATCCCGGACAGGGGTTCGGTTGGGTTCAGCCCCAGCATTTT
TRBJ2-7,16,-,-,TRBV28,CASTVGGTSNSYEQYF,TGTGCCAGCACCGTAGGGGGGACAAGTAATTCCTACGAGCAGTACTTC
TRBJ2-3,16,-,TRBD1,TRBV7-2,CASSIQGARGTDTQYF,TGTGCCAGCAGCATACAGGGGGCGCGGGGCACAGATACGCAGTATTTT
TRBJ1-1,16,once,TRBD1,TRBV6-1,CASSETAGGISQSAFF,TGTGCCAGCAGTGAGACGGCAGGGGGTATCTCCCAGTCTGCTTTCTTT
TRBJ1-1,14,-,-,TRBV27,CASSLWRTNTEAFF,TGTGCCAGCAGTTTATGGAGGACGAACACTGAAGCTTTCTTT
TRBJ1-1,15,-,TRBD1,TRBV11-2,CASSTGTGLHEGAFF,TGTGCCAGCAGCACTGGGACAGGACTTCATGAGGGGGCTTTCTTT
TRBJ1-1,14,-,-,TRBV4-3,CASSQVRGETEAFF,TGCGCCAGCAGCCAAGTCAGGGGTGAAACTGAAGCTTTCTTT
TRBJ2-7,15,-,TRBD1,TRBV7-2,CASSSTRDRAGEQYF,TGTGCCAGCAGCTCCACCCGGGACAGGGCAGGAGAGCAGTACTTC
TRBJ1-1,12,-,-,TRBV5-6,CASSLVQGEAFF,TGTGCCAGCAGCTTGGTACAGGGAGAAGCTTTCTTT
TRBJ1-2,17,-,-,TRBV28,CASLTPFGRTRHYGYTF,TGTGCCAGCCTAACCCCGTTCGGGCGAACAAGACACTATGGCTACACCTTC
TRBJ1-6,14,-,-,TRBV6-6,CASSLLSYNSPLHF,TGTGCCAGCAGTTTGTTGAGCTATAATTCACCCCTCCACTTT
TRBJ2-3,14,-,-,TRBV28,CASGLRSEADTQYF,TGTGCCAGCGGCCTTAGATCGGAGGCAGATACGCAGTATTTT
TRBJ1-2,13,-,-,TRBV30,CAWTRAANYGYTF,TGTGCCTGGACCAGGGCGGCCAACTATGGCTACACCTTC
TRBJ2-1,15,-,-,TRBV27,CASGLEFSAYNEQFF,TGTGCCAGCGGACTGGAGTTTTCGGCTTACAATGAGCAGTTCTTC
TRBJ1-2,15,-,-,TRBV18,CASSHEGEPNYGYTF,TGTGCCAGCTCACACGAGGGGGAACCTAACTATGGCTACACCTTC
TRBJ1-4,14,few,TRBD1,TRBV19,CASTPGQTHEKLFF,TGTGCCAGTACCCCGGGACAGACGCATGAAAAACTGTTTTTT
TRBJ1-2,12,-,TRBD1,TRBV30,CACPTGGYGYTF,TGTGCCTGTCCAACAGGGGGCTATGGCTACACCTTC
TRBJ2-5,16,-,-,TRBV5-4,CASSSLRGEGEETQYF,TGTGCCAGCAGCTCCCTCAGGGGAGAGGGGGAAGAGACCCAGTACTTC
TRBJ2-7,15,-,-,TRBV7-9,CASSLSGVGSYEQYF,TGTGCCAGCAGCTTATCAGGGGTGGGCTCCTACGAGCAGTACTTC
TRBJ2-7,15,once,TRBD2,TRBV4-2,CASRVTGGGSYEQYF,TGTGCCAGCAGAGTCACGGGAGGTGGGTCCTACGAGCAGTACTTC
TRBJ2-3,16,-,-,TRBV4-2,CASSQDLGVSTDTQYF,TGTGCCAGCAGCCAAGATTTAGGGGTTAGCACAGATACGCAGTATTTT